The text below deals with one T cell receptor (beta chain). Method: immunoSEQ multiplex PCR; TCRdb's copy keeps in-frame clones and lacks some. The sample lists 200,000 to 300,000 clones, around 86% occurring once. The sample belongs to a study of blood T cell repertoires in COVID-19. Per the germline V gene, CDR1 is MNHEY and CDR2 is SMNVEV (reference sequence). CDR3 length: 13 amino acids. Trimming pared 5 bases from V and 6 bases from J, leaving 13 bases between. Sequenced input: PBMCs or T cells enriched from blood (not recorded which). The chain combines TRBV27 with TRBJ1-2, with D maybe TRBD1 (5 bases). The sequence came from a woman in her forties with acute COVID-19. In nucleotides, the CDR3 is TGTGCCAGCAGTAAGGGGACTTACCATGGCTACACCTTC. Its translation is CASSKGTYHGYTF.